Shown below are 28 T cell receptor beta chains from a single sample sequenced in a study of CD8 T cells in Susac syndrome. Reverse transcription of about 0.45 to 1 ug RNA was performed with random hexamers. TCRdb independently ran MiXCR on the immunoSEQ multiplex PCR reads; one entry per CDR3 protein. The sample gives over 140,000 distinct CDR3 sequences, 95% of which show up once; 0.14% is in the top ten. Material: CD4+ T cells from PBMCs. Receptors were obtained from a human donor with Susac syndrome.

The genes are TRBV10-3 and TRBJ2-1; weak D call: TRBD2 (5 bases). The V gene lost 8 bases and the J gene lost 8 bases, with 13 bases spanning the gap. CDR3 length: 12 residues. CDR1 ENHRY and CDR2 SYGVKD come from the germline V gene. The chain's CDR3 is CAISRQADEQFF. The CDR3 DNA reads TGTGCCATCTCAAGACAAGCGGATGAGCAGTTCTTC.

The chain employs TRBV28 and TRBJ2-7; 9 nucleotides line up with TRBD1. Germline CDR1 reads MDHEN; CDR2 reads SYDVKM. This CDR3 is built from 15 residues. Trimming cost V 3 bases and J 8 bases; bases outside gene matches: 11. The DNA of the CDR3 is TGTGCCAGCAGTTTTGGACAGGGGCACTCTACGAAGCAGTACTTC. Its protein is CASSFGQGHSTKQYF.

V gene TRBV9 combines with J gene TRBJ2-1; 12 nucleotides match TRBD2. V lost 3 bases, J lost 7 bases, and 5 bases stayed unmatched. In germline, CDR1 is SGDLS, CDR2 YYNGEE. The CDR3 consists of 15 residues. The CDR3 region has the DNA TGTGCCAGCAGCGGACTAGCGGGAGTTTCAAATGAGCAGTTCTTC. Amino acid sequence: CASSGLAGVSNEQFF.

V gene TRBV14 combines with J gene TRBJ2-5; TRBD1 might be the D (6 bases). The V end was cut by 5 bases, the J end by 0 bases, with 10 bases between. This CDR3 spans 14 amino acids. The germline V gene encodes CDR1 SGHDN and CDR2 FVKESK. The CDR3 spells CASSTQGHQETQYF. The CDR3 DNA reads TGTGCCAGCAGCACCCAGGGGCACCAAGAGACCCAGTACTTC.

On this clonotype itself: One end of the junction does not line up with germline, which may come from a read error. This chain joins TRBV3-1 and TRBJ2-7; unclear D gene. The CDR3 sequence is 12 residues long. Germline values: CDR1 LGHDT, CDR2 YNNKEL (reference sequence). Written as DNA, the CDR3 is TGTGCCAGCAGCAAAGACACGATCGAGCAGTACTTC. It translates to CASSKDTIEQYF.

V and J are TRBV18 and TRBJ2-1; 7 bases are a match to TRBD1. CDR1 is KGHSH, CDR2 LQKENI, per germline. CDR3 length: 15 amino acids. The trim removed 2 bases at V and 2 bases at J, leaving 3 bases unmatched. The CDR3 sequence is CASSPRQGTYNEQFF. The DNA for the CDR3 is TGTGCCAGCTCACCAAGACAGGGAACCTACAATGAGCAGTTCTTC.

The chain employs TRBV19 and TRBJ1-2; possibly TRBD1 for D (5 bases). The CDR3 spans 13 residues. Germline loops: CDR1 LNHDA, CDR2 SQIVND (reference sequence). V was cut by 7 bases and J by 6 bases, with 15 bases left in between. CDR3 in amino acids: CASKEGLRDGYTF. The CDR3 DNA is TGTGCCAGTAAGGAGGGGCTCCGGGATGGCTACACCTTC.

The chain uses TRBV20-1 and TRBJ2-1, with 7 bases matching TRBD2. CDR1 is DFQATT, CDR2 SNEGSKA, per germline (reference sequence). V shed 6 bases, J shed 0 bases, and the junction held 5 bases outside the gene matches. CDR3 size: 14 residues. The CDR3 nucleotides are TGCAGTGCAATAGCGGGTTACTCCTACAATGAGCAGTTCTTC. This sequence encodes CSAIAGYSYNEQFF.

The chain combines TRBV20-1 with TRBJ1-1; D might be TRBD1 (6 bases). The CDR3 is 15 residues long. Trimming shortened V by 4 bases and J by 0 bases, and 15 bases separated the two germline ends. Germline V gene data show CDR1 as DFQATT and CDR2 as SNEGSKA (reference sequence). CDR3: CSATDSGLMNTEAFF. The CDR3, as DNA: TGCAGTGCTACGGACAGTGGTCTCATGAACACTGAAGCTTTCTTT.

Here the CDR3 reads CATSIGNNEQFF. The CDR3 DNA reads TGTGCCACCAGTATAGGAAACAATGAGCAGTTCTTC. J is TRBJ2-1 and V is TRBV15, with D unresolved. There are 12 residues in the CDR3. The germline gives CDR1 LNHNV, CDR2 YYDKDF (reference sequence). Trimming took 6 bases from V and 5 from J, leaving 8 bases between them.

V usage is TRBV30 and J usage is TRBJ1-1, with 7 bases fitting TRBD1. Germline lookup yields CDR1 GTSNPN and CDR2 SVGIG (reference sequence). Trimming at V came to 2 bases and at J to 3 bases, leaving 3 bases not matched to a gene. The CDR3 is 13 residues long. The CDR3 reads CAWSIQGDTEAFF. CDR3 nucleotides: TGTGCCTGGAGTATCCAGGGGGACACTGAAGCTTTCTTT. Based on the CDR3 plus reference TRBV30 and TRBJ1-1, the full variable domain is SQTIHQWPATLVQPVGSPLSLECTVEGTSNPNLYWYRQAAGRGLQLLFYSVGIGQISSEVPQNLSASRPQDRQFILSSKKLLLSDSGFYLCAWSIQGDTEAFFGQGTRLTVV.

The chain carries TRBV5-4 and TRBJ2-5, with D tentatively TRBD1 or TRBD2 (6 bases each). Germline CDR1 reads SGHNT; CDR2 reads YYREEE (reference sequence). V was clipped by 3 bases and J by 3 bases, with 12 bases between them. This CDR3 has 14 residues. The CDR3 coding sequence is TGTGCCAGCAGCTCGCAAAGGGGGGAAGAGACCCAGTACTTC. Translating gives CASSSQRGEETQYF.

The V gene is TRBV19, the J gene TRBJ2-6, with D perhaps TRBD1 (6 bases). The CDR3 consists of 13 residues. The germline V gene encodes CDR1 LNHDA and CDR2 SQIVND (reference sequence). V was cut by 6 bases and J by 13 bases, with 16 bases left in between. The CDR3 loop is CASRNRDKGVLTF. The CDR3 DNA follows: TGTGCCAGTAGGAACCGGGACAAGGGGGTCCTGACTTTC.

The chain uses TRBV6-1 and TRBJ2-1; D might be TRBD1 (7 bases). The CDR3 covers 15 residues. The germline V and J ends were trimmed by 4 bases and 1 base, with 11 bases remaining between them. CDR1 and CDR2 (germline): MNHNS, SASEGT. The CDR3 region has the DNA TGTGCCAGCAGTGGCCCAGGGGGGTCCTACAATGAGCAGTTCTTC. As protein: CASSGPGGSYNEQFF.

The J gene is TRBJ2-7, the V gene TRBV29-1; D unclear. The CDR3 length is 11 residues. Trimming left V 2 bases short and J 5 bases short, with 7 bases between. Per germline, CDR1 SQVTM and CDR2 ANQGSEA. The CDR3 loop is CSVESLDEQYF. DNA of the CDR3: TGCAGCGTTGAATCCTTAGACGAGCAGTACTTC.

The rearrangement uses TRBV3-1 and TRBJ2-6; D not resolved. This CDR3 has 13 residues. From germline, CDR1 is LGHDT and CDR2 YNNKEL (reference sequence). Trimming took off 2 bases at V and 8 bases at J, with 7 bases between the two ends. The CDR3 bases are TGTGCCAGCAGCCAATCCAAGCCCAACGTCCTGACTTTC. The encoded protein is CASSQSKPNVLTF.

The chain recombines TRBV7-2 with TRBJ1-5; D ambiguous. Looked up from germline, CDR1 is SGHTA and CDR2 is FQGNSA. The CDR3 totals 14 residues. Trimming stripped 1 base from V and 5 bases from J, with 9 bases between. Here the CDR3 reads CASSLGLGYQPQHF. The CDR3 DNA sequence: TGTGCCAGCAGCTTAGGTTTAGGGTATCAGCCCCAGCATTTT.

The chain has TRBV14 and TRBJ2-5; D is perhaps TRBD2 (5 bases). The V gene lost 4 bases and the J gene lost 4 bases, with 13 bases spanning the gap. CDR3 length: 14 amino acids. Germline V gives CDR1 SGHDN, CDR2 FVKESK. CDR3 loop: CASSPLGRGETQYF. The DNA of the CDR3 is TGTGCCAGCAGCCCTCTAGGTCGGGGAGAGACCCAGTACTTC.

The J gene is TRBJ2-3, the V gene TRBV20-1; 7 bases are shared with TRBD2. The V gene's germline CDR1 is DFQATT and CDR2 SNEGSKA (reference sequence). Trimming took 3 bases from V and 0 from J; bases not matched to a gene: 15. The length of the CDR3 is 18 residues. CDR3 protein: CSASPPLTSDHSTDTQYF. For the CDR3, the DNA is TGCAGTGCTAGTCCCCCCCTAACTAGCGACCATAGCACAGATACGCAGTATTTT.

The chain has TRBV30 and TRBJ2-1; D is perhaps TRBD1 (5 bases). In germline, CDR1 is GTSNPN, CDR2 SVGIG (reference sequence). The ends were cut back, 1 base at V and 8 bases at J, with 18 bases in the middle. The CDR3 has 15 amino acids. The CDR3 loop reads CAWSAAGLRFHEQFF. The CDR3 DNA sequence: TGTGCCTGGAGTGCAGCAGGGCTGCGGTTCCATGAGCAGTTCTTC.

This clonotype has just one count. The V call is TRBV20-1, the J call TRBJ1-1; TRBD1 matches 7 bases. The V and J ends lost 2 bases and 5 bases, in that order; junction bases with no gene match: 8. This CDR3 spans 14 amino acids. Germline loops: CDR1 DFQATT, CDR2 SNEGSKA (reference sequence). CDR3 loop: CSARRNRGYTEAFF. The CDR3 coding sequence is TGCAGTGCTAGACGGAACAGGGGATATACTGAAGCTTTCTTT.

The V call is TRBV24-1, the J call TRBJ2-1; 11 bases line up with TRBD1. The CDR3 totals 15 residues. Germline CDR1 KGHDR, CDR2 SFDVKD. J was trimmed by 4 bases and V by 5 bases; bases with no gene match: 3. In DNA form, the CDR3 reads TGTGCCACCAGTGCTGGGGACAGGGGGTACAATGAGCAGTTCTTC. It translates to CATSAGDRGYNEQFF.

The gene calls are TRBV20-1 and TRBJ2-7, with 7 positions matching TRBD1. Germline V gene sequence: CDR1 DFQATT, CDR2 SNEGSKA (reference sequence). Trimming removed 3 bases from V and 0 bases from J; junction bases left unmatched: 5. There are 14 residues in the CDR3. The CDR3: CSASRDSNSYEQYF. CDR3 DNA sequence: TGCAGTGCTAGTAGGGACAGCAACTCCTACGAGCAGTACTTC.

This chain uses TRBV6-5 with TRBJ2-3, with D perhaps assigned TRBD1 or TRBD2 (6 bases each). V was trimmed by 2 bases and J by 2 bases, leaving 11 bases between them. CDR1 MNHEY and CDR2 SVGAGI come from the germline V gene. This CDR3 spans 15 amino acids. The chain's CDR3 is CASSYRGRSTDTQYF. DNA of the CDR3: TGTGCCAGCAGTTACCGGGGGCGTTCCACAGATACGCAGTATTTT.

This clonotype was observed a single time. The V gene is TRBV25-1, the J gene TRBJ2-7, with D perhaps TRBD1 (6 bases). The germline gives CDR1 MGHDK, CDR2 SYGVNS. CDR3 length: 13 amino acids. Trimming cost V 3 bases and J 4 bases, with 10 bases left between them. Here the CDR3 DNA reads TGTGCCAGCAGTGATTTCAGGGGATACGAGCAGTACTTC. Translation: CASSDFRGYEQYF.

V gene TRBV20-1 combines with J gene TRBJ1-2; possible D gene TRBD1, 5 bases. With 8 bases removed from V and 4 bases from J, the gap between germline ends came to 20 bases. The CDR3 runs to 14 residues. Germline CDR1 is DFQATT and CDR2 is SNEGSKA (reference sequence). The CDR3 protein is CSSRRRDATYGYTF. For the CDR3, the DNA is TGCAGTTCCCGGCGCAGGGACGCTACCTATGGCTACACCTTC.

In nucleotides, the CDR3 is TGTGCCAGCAGCTTAGACGGAGACAGGGGGAGACGCTACACCTTC. Residues: CASSLDGDRGRRYTF. The V call is TRBV7-2, the J call TRBJ1-2; TRBD1 aligns across 9 bases. V trimming: 1 base; J trimming: 9 bases; junction bases outside the gene matches: 9. In germline, CDR1 is SGHTA, CDR2 FQGNSA. The CDR3 sequence is 15 residues long.

This sequence joins TRBV28 and TRBJ1-1; 8 bases are shared with TRBD1. The J segment lost 5 bases and the V segment lost 7 bases, leaving 6 bases of the junction unmatched. The CDR3 is made up of 13 amino acids. CDR1 MDHEN and CDR2 SYDVKM come from the germline V gene. The CDR3 sequence: CASIGQGATEAFF. DNA of the CDR3: TGTGCCAGCATCGGACAGGGTGCAACTGAAGCTTTCTTT.